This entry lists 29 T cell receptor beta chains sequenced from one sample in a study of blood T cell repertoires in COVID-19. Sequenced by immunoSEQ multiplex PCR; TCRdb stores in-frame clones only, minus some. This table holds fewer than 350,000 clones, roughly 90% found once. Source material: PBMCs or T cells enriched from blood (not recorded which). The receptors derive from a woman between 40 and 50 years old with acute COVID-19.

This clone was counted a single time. In DNA form, the CDR3 reads TGTGCCAGCAGTGAAAGGTTGGGGACAGGGCCGGGGACAGATACGCAGTATTTT. It specifies CASSERLGTGPGTDTQYF. The V gene is TRBV6-1, the J gene TRBJ2-3; 9 positions match TRBD1. The CDR3 is 18 residues long. V gave up 2 bases and J gave up 3 bases; unmatched junction bases: 12. Germline V gene data show CDR1 as MNHNS and CDR2 as SASEGT.

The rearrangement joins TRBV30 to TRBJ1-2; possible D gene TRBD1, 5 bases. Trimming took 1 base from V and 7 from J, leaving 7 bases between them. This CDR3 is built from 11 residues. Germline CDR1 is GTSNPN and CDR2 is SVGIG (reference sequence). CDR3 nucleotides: TGTGCCTGGAGTGATGACAGTGGCTACACCTTC. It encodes CAWSDDSGYTF.

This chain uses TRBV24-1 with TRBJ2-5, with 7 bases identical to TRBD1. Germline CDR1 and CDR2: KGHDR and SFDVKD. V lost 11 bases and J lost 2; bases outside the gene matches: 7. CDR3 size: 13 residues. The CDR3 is CASIDREQETQYF. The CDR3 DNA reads TGTGCCAGTATCGACAGGGAACAAGAGACCCAGTACTTC.

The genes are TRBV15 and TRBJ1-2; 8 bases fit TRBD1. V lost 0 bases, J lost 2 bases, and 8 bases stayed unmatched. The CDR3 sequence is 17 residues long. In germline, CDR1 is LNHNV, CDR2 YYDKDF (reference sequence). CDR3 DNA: TGTGCCACCAGCAGAGACGTGTCACGGACAGGGAACTATGGCTACACCTTC. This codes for CATSRDVSRTGNYGYTF.

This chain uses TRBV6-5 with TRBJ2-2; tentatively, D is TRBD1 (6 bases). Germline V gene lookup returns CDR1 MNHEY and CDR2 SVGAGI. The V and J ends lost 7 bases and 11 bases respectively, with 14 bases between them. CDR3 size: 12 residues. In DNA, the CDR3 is TGTGCCAGCACACAGTCGGGGACAGAGCTGTTTTTT. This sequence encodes CASTQSGTELFF.

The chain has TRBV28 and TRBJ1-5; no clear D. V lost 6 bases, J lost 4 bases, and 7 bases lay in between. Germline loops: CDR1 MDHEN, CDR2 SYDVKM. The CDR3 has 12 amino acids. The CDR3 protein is CASRTGNQPQHF. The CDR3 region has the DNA TGTGCCAGCAGGACGGGAAATCAGCCCCAGCATTTT.

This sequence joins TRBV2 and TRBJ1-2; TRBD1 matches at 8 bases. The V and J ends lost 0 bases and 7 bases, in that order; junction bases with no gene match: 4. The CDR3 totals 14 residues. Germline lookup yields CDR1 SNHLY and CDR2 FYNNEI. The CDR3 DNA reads TGTGCCAGCAGTGAAGCGAGGACAGGGATTGGCTACACCTTC. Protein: CASSEARTGIGYTF.

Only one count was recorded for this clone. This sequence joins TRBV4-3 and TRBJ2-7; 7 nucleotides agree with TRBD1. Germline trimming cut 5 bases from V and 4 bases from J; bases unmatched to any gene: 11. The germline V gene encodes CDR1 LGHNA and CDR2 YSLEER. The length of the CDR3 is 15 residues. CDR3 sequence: CASSKGRDSLYEQYF. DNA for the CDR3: TGCGCCAGCAGCAAAGGACGGGACAGTTTATACGAGCAGTACTTC.

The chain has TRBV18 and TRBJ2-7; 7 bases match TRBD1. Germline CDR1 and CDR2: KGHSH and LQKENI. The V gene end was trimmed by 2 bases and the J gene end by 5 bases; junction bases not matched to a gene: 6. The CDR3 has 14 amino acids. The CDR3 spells CASSPARGGHEQYF. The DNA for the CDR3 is TGTGCCAGCTCACCAGCGAGAGGGGGCCACGAGCAGTACTTC.

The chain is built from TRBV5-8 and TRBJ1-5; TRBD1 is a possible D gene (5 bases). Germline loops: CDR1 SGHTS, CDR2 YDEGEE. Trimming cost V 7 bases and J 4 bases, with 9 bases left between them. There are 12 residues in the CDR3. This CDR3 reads CASSRANQPQHF. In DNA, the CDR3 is TGTGCCAGCTCCAGGGCGAATCAGCCCCAGCATTTT.

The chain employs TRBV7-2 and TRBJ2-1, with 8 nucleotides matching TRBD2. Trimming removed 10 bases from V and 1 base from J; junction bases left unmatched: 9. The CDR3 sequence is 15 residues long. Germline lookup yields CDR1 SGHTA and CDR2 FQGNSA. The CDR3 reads CATTVSGISYNEQFF. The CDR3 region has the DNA TGTGCCACAACCGTTAGCGGGATATCCTACAATGAGCAGTTCTTC.

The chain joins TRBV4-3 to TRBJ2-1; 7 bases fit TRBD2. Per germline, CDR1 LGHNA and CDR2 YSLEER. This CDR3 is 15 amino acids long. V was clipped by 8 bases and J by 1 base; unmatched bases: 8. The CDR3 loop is CASALAAYSYNEQFF. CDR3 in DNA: TGCGCCAGCGCCCTAGCGGCTTATTCCTACAATGAGCAGTTCTTC.

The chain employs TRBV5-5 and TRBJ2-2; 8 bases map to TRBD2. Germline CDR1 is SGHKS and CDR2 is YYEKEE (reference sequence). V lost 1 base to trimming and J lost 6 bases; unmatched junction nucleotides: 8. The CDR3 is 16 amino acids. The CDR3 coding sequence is TGTGCCAGCAGCTTGTCAGCGGGGGTAATCGCCGGGGAGCTGTTTTTT. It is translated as CASSLSAGVIAGELFF. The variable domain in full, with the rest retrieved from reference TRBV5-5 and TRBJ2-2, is DAGVTQSPTHLIKTRGQQVTLRCSPISGHKSVSWYQQVLGQGPQFIFQYYEKEERGRGNFPDRFSARQFPNYSSELNVNALLLGDSALYLCASSLSAGVIAGELFFGEGSRLTVL.

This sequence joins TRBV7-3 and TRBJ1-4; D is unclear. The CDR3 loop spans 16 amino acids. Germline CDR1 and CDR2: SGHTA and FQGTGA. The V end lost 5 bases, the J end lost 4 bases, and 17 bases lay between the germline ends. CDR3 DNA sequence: TGTGCCAGCAGCCCCGTCAGGTCCCTATATAATGAAAAACTGTTTTTT. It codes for CASSPVRSLYNEKLFF.

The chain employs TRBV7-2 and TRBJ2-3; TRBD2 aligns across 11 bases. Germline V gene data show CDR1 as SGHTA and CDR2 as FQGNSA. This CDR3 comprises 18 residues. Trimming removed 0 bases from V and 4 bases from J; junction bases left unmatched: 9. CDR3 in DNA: TGTGCCAGCAGCTTAGCCCGTCGTAGCGGGGGGGCCCCAGATACGCAGTATTTT. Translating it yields CASSLARRSGGAPDTQYF. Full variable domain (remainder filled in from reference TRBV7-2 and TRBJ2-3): GAGVSQSPSNKVTEKGKDVELRCDPISGHTALYWYRQSLGQGLEFLIYFQGNSAPDKSGLPSDRFSAERTGGSVSTLTIQRTQQEDSAVYLCASSLARRSGGAPDTQYFGPGTRLTVL.

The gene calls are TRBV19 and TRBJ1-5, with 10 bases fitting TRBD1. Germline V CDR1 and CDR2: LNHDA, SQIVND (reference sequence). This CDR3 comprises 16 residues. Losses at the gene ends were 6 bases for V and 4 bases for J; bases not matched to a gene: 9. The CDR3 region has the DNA TGTGCCAGTAGACGGCGACAGGGGGCAATAAATCAGCCCCAGCATTTT. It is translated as CASRRRQGAINQPQHF. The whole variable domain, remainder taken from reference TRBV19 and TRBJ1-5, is DGGITQSPKYLFRKEGQNVTLSCEQNLNHDAMYWYRQDPGQGLRLIYYSQIVNDFQKGDIAEGYSVSREKKESFPLTVTSAQKNPTAFYLCASRRRQGAINQPQHFGDGTRLSIL.

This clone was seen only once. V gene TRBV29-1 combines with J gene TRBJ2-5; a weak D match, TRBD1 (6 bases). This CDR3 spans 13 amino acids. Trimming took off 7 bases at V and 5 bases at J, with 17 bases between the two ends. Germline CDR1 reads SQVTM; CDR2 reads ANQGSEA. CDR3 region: CSAGRTVSETQYF. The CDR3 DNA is TGCAGCGCCGGACGGACAGTGAGCGAGACCCAGTACTTC.

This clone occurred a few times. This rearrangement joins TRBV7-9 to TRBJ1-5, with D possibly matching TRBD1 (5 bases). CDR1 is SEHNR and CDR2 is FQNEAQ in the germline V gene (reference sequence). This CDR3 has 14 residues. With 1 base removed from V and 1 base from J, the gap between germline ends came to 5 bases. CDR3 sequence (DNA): TGTGCCAGCAGCTTAGAGGGGAGCAATCAGCCCCAGCATTTT. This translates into CASSLEGSNQPQHF.

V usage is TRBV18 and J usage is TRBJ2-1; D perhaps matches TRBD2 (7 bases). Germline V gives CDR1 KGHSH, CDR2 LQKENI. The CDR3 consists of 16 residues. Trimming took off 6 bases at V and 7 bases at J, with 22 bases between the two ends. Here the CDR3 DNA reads TGTGCCAGCTCCTCCCTAGGGGGGGAAAATAGGAATGAGCAGTTCTTC. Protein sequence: CASSSLGGENRNEQFF.

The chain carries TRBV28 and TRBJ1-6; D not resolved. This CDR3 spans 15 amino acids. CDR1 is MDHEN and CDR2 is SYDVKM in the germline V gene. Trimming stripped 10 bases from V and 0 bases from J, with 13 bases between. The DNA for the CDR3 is TGTGCCACCTCAGGAACAAGCTCCTATAATTCACCCCTCCACTTT. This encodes CATSGTSSYNSPLHF. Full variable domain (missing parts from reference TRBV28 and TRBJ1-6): DVKVTQSSRYLVKRTGEKVFLECVQDMDHENMFWYRQDPGLGLRLIYFSYDVKMKEKGDIPEGYSVSREKKERFSLILESASTNQTSMYLCATSGTSSYNSPLHFGNGTRLTVT.

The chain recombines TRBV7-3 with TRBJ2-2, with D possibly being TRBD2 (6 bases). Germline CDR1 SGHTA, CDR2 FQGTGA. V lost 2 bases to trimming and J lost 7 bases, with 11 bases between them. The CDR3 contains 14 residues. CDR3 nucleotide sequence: TGTGCCAGCAGCTTAGAGACTAGTATCGGGGAGCTGTTTTTT. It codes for CASSLETSIGELFF.

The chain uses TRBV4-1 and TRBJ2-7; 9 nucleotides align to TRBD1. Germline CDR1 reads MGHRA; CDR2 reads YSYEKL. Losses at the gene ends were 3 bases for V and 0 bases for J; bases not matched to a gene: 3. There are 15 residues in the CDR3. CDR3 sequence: CASSQVGQGSYEQYF. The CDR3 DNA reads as TGCGCCAGCAGCCAGGTGGGACAGGGCTCCTACGAGCAGTACTTC.

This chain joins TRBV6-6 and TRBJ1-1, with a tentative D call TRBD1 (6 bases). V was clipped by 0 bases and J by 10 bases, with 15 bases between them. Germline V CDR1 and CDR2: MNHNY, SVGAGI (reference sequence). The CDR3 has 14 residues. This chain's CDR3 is CASSYSAGQGRAFF. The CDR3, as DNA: TGTGCCAGCAGTTACTCCGCAGGGCAGGGGCGAGCTTTCTTT.

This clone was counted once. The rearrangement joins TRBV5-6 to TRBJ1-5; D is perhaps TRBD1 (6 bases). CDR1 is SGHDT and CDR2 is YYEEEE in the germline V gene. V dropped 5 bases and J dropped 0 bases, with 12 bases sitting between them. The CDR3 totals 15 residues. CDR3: CASSLRTVSNQPQHF. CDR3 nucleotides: TGTGCCAGCAGTTTAAGGACAGTTAGCAATCAGCCCCAGCATTTT.

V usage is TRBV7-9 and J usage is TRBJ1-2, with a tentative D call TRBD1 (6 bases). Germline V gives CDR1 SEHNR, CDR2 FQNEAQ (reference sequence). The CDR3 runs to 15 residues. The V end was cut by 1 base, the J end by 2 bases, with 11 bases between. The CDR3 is CASSLGDKANYGYTF. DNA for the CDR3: TGTGCCAGCAGCTTAGGGGACAAGGCGAACTATGGCTACACCTTC.

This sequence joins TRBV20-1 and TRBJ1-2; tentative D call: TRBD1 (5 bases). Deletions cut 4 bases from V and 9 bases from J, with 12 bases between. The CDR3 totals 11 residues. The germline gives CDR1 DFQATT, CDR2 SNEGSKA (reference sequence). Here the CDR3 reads CSAKWTTSYTF. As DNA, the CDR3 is TGCAGTGCTAAATGGACAACGAGCTACACCTTC.

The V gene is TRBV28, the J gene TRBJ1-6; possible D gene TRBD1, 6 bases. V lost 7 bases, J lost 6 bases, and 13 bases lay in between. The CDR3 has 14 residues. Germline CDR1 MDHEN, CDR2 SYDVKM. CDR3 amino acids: CASTLTGSNSPLHF. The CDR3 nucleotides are TGTGCCAGCACCCTGACAGGATCTAATTCACCCCTCCACTTT.

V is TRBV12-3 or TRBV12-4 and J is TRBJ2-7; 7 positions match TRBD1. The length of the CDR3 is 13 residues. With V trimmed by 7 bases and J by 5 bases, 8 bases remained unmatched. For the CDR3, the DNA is TGTGCCAGCAAAAGACAGGGTCCCAACGAGCAGTACTTC. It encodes CASKRQGPNEQYF.

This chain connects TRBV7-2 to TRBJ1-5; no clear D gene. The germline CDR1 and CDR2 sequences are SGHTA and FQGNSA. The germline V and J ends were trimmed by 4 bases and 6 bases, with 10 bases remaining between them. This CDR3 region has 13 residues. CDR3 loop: CASSSDLSQPQHF. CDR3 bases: TGTGCCAGCAGCTCCGACTTGAGTCAGCCCCAGCATTTT.